A single sample is the source of the 8 T cell receptor beta chains below, sequenced in a study of blood T cell repertoires in COVID-19. The repertoire was sequenced with immunoSEQ multiplex PCR; TCRdb's copy has only in-frame clones and lacks some. This repertoire shows around 20,000 clones, 84% found once; its top ten account for 2.5% to 4%. Sequenced: peripheral blood. Every receptor here comes from a middle-aged man with acute or convalescent COVID-19.

This chain connects TRBV19 to TRBJ2-3; 8 bases map to TRBD1. The CDR3 covers 14 residues. Germline V gives CDR1 LNHDA, CDR2 SQIVND (reference sequence). With 8 bases clipped from V and 6 bases from J, the junction kept 10 bases outside the gene matches. The CDR3 DNA reads as TGTGCCAGTCTTTCCAGGGGGCGGAGTGATACGCAGTATTTT. Translating it yields CASLSRGRSDTQYF.

This clone was found a few times. The chain carries TRBV7-2 and TRBJ1-1; D is uncertain. The CDR3 runs to 13 residues. Germline V gene data show CDR1 as SGHTA and CDR2 as FQGNSA. The germline V and J ends were trimmed by 1 base and 8 bases, with 11 bases remaining between them. The CDR3 nucleotides are TGTGCCAGCAGCTTAGAGAGAGCACTAGAAGCTTTCTTT. It yields the protein CASSLERALEAFF. Full variable domain (missing parts from reference TRBV7-2 and TRBJ1-1): GAGVSQSPSNKVTEKGKDVELRCDPISGHTALYWYRQSLGQGLEFLIYFQGNSAPDKSGLPSDRFSAERTGGSVSTLTIQRTQQEDSAVYLCASSLERALEAFFGQGTRLTVV.

This clone was recorded once. The chain has TRBV7-2 and TRBJ2-7; 8 nucleotides agree with TRBD1. From germline, CDR1 is SGHTA and CDR2 FQGNSA. The ends lost 9 bases at V and 6 bases at J; junction bases unmatched: 10. This CDR3 contains 13 residues. The CDR3 DNA follows: TGTGCCAGTTCGACAGGGGTTGGTCTCGAGCAGTACTTC. Its translation: CASSTGVGLEQYF.

V gene TRBV5-1 combines with J gene TRBJ2-2; D unclear. Trimming cost V 4 bases and J 5 bases, with 9 bases left between them. The CDR3 sequence is 13 residues long. CDR1 SGHRS and CDR2 YFSETQ come from the germline V gene. CDR3 sequence (DNA): TGCGCCAGCAGCCTCACTCAAACCGGGGAGCTGTTTTTT. This sequence encodes CASSLTQTGELFF.

The chain has TRBV7-9 and TRBJ1-1, with D perhaps matching TRBD1 (6 bases). Between the trimmed V and J ends, which lost 10 bases and 11 bases, there was a span of 20 bases. CDR1 and CDR2 (germline): SEHNR, FQNEAQ (reference sequence). The CDR3 is 12 residues long. CDR3 in DNA: TGTGCCACCAAGACCCAGGGGCAAAAGGCTTTCTTT. Encoded protein: CATKTQGQKAFF.

The chain has TRBV4-1 and TRBJ1-4; D is uncertain. From germline, CDR1 is MGHRA and CDR2 YSYEKL. The V and J ends lost 6 bases and 0 bases respectively, with 8 bases between them. The CDR3 covers 14 residues. The CDR3 DNA reads as TGCGCCAGCAGTCCGGTTTCAACTAATGAAAAACTGTTTTTT. Amino acid sequence: CASSPVSTNEKLFF.

CDR3 protein: CASELRQYKAFF. The CDR3 DNA reads as TGTGCCAGCGAACTGAGACAATACAAAGCTTTCTTT. V usage is TRBV6-5 and J usage is TRBJ1-1; D unresolved. The CDR3 is 12 amino acids. Deletions cut 8 bases from V and 9 bases from J, with 16 bases between. From germline, CDR1 is MNHEY and CDR2 SVGAGI.

The chain couples TRBV5-1 to TRBJ1-6; D is undetermined. The CDR3 contains 17 residues. Trimming cost V 0 bases and J 5 bases, with 15 bases left between them. Germline CDR1 reads SGHRS; CDR2 reads YFSETQ. CDR3 sequence: CASSLGLKYGDNSPLHF. CDR3 bases: TGCGCCAGCAGCTTGGGCCTTAAATACGGAGATAATTCACCCCTCCACTTT.